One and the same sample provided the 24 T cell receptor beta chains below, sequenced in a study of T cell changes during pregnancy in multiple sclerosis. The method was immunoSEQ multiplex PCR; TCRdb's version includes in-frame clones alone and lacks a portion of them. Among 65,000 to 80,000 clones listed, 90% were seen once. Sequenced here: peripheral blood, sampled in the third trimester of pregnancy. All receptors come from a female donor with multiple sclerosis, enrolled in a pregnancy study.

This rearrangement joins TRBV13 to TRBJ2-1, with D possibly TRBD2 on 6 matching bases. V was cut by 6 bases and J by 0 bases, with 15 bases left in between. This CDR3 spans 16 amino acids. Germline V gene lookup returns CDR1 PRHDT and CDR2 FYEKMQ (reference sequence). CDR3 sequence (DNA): TGTGCCAGCAGTCCGGAGGGATCGGGCTCCTACAATGAGCAGTTCTTC. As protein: CASSPEGSGSYNEQFF.

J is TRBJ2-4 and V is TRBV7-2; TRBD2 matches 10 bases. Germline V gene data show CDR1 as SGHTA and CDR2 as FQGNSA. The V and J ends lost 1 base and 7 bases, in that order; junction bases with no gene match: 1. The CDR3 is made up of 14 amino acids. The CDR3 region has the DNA TGTGCCAGCAGCTTAGAACTAGCGGGGAACATTCAGTACTTC. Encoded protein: CASSLELAGNIQYF. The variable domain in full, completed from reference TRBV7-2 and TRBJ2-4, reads GAGVSQSPSNKVTEKGKDVELRCDPISGHTALYWYRQSLGQGLEFLIYFQGNSAPDKSGLPSDRFSAERTGGSVSTLTIQRTQQEDSAVYLCASSLELAGNIQYFGAGTRLSVL.

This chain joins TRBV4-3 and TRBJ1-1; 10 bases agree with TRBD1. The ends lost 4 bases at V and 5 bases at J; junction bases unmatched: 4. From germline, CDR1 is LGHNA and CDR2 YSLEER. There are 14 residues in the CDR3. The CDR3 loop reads CASSLRDRGTEAFF. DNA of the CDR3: TGCGCCAGCAGCCTCCGGGACAGGGGAACTGAAGCTTTCTTT.

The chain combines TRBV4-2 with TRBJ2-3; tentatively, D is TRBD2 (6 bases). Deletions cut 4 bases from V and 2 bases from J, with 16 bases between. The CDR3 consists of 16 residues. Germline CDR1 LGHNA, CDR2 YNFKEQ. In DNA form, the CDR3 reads TGTGCCAGCAGCCTCCCGTTGGAGGGATACACAGATACGCAGTATTTT. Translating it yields CASSLPLEGYTDTQYF.

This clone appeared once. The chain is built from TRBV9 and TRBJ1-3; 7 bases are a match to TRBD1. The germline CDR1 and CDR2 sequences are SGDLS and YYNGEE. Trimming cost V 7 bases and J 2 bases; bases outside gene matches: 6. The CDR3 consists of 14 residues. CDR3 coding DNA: TGTGCCAGCGTCAGGGGGGAAACTGGAAACACCATATATTTT. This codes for CASVRGETGNTIYF.

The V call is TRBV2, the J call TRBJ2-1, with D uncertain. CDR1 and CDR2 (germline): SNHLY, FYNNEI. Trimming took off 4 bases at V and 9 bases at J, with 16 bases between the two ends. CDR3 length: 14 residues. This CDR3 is CASSGLRSLGEQFF. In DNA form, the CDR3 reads TGTGCCAGCAGTGGGCTTAGGAGCCTGGGTGAGCAGTTCTTC.

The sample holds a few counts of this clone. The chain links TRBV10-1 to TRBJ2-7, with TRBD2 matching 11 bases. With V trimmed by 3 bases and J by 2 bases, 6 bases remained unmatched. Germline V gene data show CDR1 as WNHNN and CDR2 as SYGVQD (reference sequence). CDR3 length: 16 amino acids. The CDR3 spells CASSDPGTSGTYEQYF. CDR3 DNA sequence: TGCGCCAGCAGTGACCCCGGGACTAGCGGAACCTACGAGCAGTACTTC.

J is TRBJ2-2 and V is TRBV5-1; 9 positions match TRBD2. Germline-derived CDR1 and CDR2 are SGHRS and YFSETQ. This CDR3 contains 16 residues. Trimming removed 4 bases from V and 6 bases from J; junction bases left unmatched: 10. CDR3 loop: CASSDGTSIFPGELFF. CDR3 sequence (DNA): TGCGCCAGCAGCGACGGGACTAGCATCTTTCCCGGGGAGCTGTTTTTT.

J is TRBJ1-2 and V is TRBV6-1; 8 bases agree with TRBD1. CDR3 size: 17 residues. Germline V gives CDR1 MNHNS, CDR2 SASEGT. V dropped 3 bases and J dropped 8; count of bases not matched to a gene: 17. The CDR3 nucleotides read TGTGCCAGCAGTGACCCCGGCAGCCTTCGACAGGGGATCGGCTACACCTTC. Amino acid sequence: CASSDPGSLRQGIGYTF.

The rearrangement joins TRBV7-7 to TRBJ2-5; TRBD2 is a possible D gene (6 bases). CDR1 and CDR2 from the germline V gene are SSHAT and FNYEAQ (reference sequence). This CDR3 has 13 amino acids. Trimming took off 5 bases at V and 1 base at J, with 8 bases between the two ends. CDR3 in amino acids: CASSRDFQETQYF. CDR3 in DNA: TGTGCCAGCAGCCGGGACTTCCAAGAGACCCAGTACTTC. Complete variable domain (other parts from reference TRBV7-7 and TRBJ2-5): GAGVSQSPRYKVTKRGQDVTLRCDPISSHATLYWYQQALGQGPEFLTYFNYEAQPDKSGLPSDRFSAERPEGSISTLTIQRTEQRDSAMYRCASSRDFQETQYFGPGTRLLVL.

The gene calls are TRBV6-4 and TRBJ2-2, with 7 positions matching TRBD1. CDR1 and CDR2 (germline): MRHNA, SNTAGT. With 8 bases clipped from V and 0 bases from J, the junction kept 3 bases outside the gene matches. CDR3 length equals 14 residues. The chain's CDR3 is CASQGQTNTGELFF. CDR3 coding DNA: TGTGCCAGCCAGGGACAGACGAACACCGGGGAGCTGTTTTTT.

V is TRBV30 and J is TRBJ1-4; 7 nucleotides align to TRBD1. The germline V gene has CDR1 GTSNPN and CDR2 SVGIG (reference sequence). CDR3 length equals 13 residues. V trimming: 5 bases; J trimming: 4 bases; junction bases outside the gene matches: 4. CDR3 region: CAWRGQFNEKLFF. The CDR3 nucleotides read TGTGCCTGGCGGGGACAGTTTAATGAAAAACTGTTTTTT.

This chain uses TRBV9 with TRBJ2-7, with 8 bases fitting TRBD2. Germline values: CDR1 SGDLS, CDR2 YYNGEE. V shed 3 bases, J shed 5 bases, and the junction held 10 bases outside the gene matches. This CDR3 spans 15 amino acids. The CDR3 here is CASSASGLGRDEQYF. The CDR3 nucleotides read TGTGCCAGCAGCGCTTCGGGCCTCGGGAGGGACGAGCAGTACTTC.

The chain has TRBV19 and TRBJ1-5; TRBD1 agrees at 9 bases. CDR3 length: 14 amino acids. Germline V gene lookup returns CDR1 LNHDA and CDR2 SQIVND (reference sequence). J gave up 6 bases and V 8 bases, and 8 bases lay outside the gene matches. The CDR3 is CASLPQGASQPQHF. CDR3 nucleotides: TGTGCCAGTCTCCCACAGGGGGCTAGTCAGCCCCAGCATTTT.

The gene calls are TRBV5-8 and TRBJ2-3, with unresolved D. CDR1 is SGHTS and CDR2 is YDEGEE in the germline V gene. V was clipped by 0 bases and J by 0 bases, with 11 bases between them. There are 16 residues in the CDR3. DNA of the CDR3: TGTGCCAGCAGCTTGGAGATTAGCCCAAGCACAGATACGCAGTATTTT. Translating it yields CASSLEISPSTDTQYF.

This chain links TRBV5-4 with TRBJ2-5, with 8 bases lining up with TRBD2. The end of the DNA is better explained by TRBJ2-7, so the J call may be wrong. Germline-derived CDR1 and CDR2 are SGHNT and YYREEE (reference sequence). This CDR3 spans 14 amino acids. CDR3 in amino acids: CASSLSGRVDEQYF. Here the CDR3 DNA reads TGTGCCAGCAGCTTGAGCGGGAGAGTTGACGAGCAGTACTTC.

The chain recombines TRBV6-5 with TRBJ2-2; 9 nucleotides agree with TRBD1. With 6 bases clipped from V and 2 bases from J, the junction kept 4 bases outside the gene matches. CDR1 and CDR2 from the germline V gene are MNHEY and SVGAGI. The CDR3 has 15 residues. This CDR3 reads CASRGQGLNTGELFF. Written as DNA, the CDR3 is TGTGCCAGCAGGGGACAGGGACTTAACACCGGGGAGCTGTTTTTT.

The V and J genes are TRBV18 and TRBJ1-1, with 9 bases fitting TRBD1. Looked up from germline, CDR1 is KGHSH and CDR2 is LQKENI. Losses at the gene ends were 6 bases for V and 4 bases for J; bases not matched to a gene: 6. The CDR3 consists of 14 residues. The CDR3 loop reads CASSGQGMGTEAFF. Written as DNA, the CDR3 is TGTGCCAGCTCTGGACAGGGGATGGGCACTGAAGCTTTCTTT. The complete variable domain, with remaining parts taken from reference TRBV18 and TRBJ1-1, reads NAGVMQNPRHLVRRRGQEARLRCSPMKGHSHVYWYRQLPEEGLKFMVYLQKENIIDESGMPKERFSAEFPKEGPSILRIQQVVRGDSAAYFCASSGQGMGTEAFFGQGTRLTVV.

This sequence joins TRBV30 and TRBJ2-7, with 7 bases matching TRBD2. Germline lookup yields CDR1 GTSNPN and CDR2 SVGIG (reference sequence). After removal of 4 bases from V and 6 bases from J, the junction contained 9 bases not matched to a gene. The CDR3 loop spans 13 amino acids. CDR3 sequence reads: CAWNGWGGGEQYF. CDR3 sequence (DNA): TGTGCCTGGAATGGTTGGGGGGGAGGCGAGCAGTACTTC. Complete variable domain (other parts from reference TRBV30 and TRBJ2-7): SQTIHQWPATLVQPVGSPLSLECTVEGTSNPNLYWYRQAAGRGLQLLFYSVGIGQISSEVPQNLSASRPQDRQFILSSKKLLLSDSGFYLCAWNGWGGGEQYFGPGTRLTVT.

The CDR3 reads CAWEGQGEETQYF. CDR3 coding DNA: TGTGCCTGGGAGGGACAGGGGGAAGAGACCCAGTACTTC. This chain uses TRBV30 with TRBJ2-5; 11 bases are shared with TRBD1. The length of the CDR3 is 13 residues. Trimming took 5 bases from V and 3 from J; bases not matched to a gene: 2. The V gene's germline CDR1 is GTSNPN and CDR2 SVGIG (reference sequence).

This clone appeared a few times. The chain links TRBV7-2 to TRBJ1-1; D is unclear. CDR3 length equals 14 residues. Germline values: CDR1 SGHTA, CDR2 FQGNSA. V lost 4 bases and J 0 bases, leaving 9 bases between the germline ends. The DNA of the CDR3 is TGTGCCAGCAGCTCTCCGGGGATGAACACTGAAGCTTTCTTT. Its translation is CASSSPGMNTEAFF. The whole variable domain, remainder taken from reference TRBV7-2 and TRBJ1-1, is GAGVSQSPSNKVTEKGKDVELRCDPISGHTALYWYRQSLGQGLEFLIYFQGNSAPDKSGLPSDRFSAERTGGSVSTLTIQRTQQEDSAVYLCASSSPGMNTEAFFGQGTRLTVV.

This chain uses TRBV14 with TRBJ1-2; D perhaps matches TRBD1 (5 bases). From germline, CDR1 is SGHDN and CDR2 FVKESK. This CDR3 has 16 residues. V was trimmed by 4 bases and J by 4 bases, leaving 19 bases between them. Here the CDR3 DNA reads TGTGCCAGCAGCCCTATACCGGTGACAGCTCCCTATGGCTACACCTTC. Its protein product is CASSPIPVTAPYGYTF.

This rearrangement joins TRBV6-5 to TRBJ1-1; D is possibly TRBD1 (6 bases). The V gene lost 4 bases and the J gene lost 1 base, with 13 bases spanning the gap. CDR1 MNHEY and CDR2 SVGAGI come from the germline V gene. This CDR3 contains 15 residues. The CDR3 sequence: CASSWGGQTNTEAFF. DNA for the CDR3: TGTGCCAGCAGTTGGGGGGGACAAACGAACACTGAAGCTTTCTTT.

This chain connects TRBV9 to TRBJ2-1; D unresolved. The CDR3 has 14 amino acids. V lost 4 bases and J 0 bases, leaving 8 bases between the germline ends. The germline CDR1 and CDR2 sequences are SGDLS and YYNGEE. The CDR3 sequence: CASSPSGSYNEQFF. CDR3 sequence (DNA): TGTGCCAGCAGCCCTTCGGGCTCCTACAATGAGCAGTTCTTC.